Listed here are 8 T cell receptor beta chains from one sample, sequenced in a study of cytomegalovirus exposure and HLA in healthy donors. The repertoire was sequenced with immunoSEQ multiplex PCR; TCRdb's copy has only in-frame clones and lacks some. The table includes about 200,000 clones, roughly 80% detected once. Sequences were obtained from PBMCs. These TCRs come from a young woman in good health and CMV-seronegative.

V is TRBV7-3 and J is TRBJ2-3; D ambiguous. This CDR3 is built from 12 residues. Germline lookup yields CDR1 SGHTA and CDR2 FQGTGA. With 4 bases removed from V and 7 bases from J, the gap between germline ends came to 9 bases. CDR3 coding DNA: TGTGCCAGCAGCTCCTCCTCAAATACGCAGTATTTT. Its protein product is CASSSSSNTQYF.

Details on this clone: The same CDR3 can be traced to other DNA sequences in this sample. The chain recombines TRBV5-1 with TRBJ2-3; maybe TRBD1 (6 bases). This CDR3 spans 14 amino acids. Per germline, CDR1 SGHRS and CDR2 YFSETQ. The V end lost 0 bases, the J end lost 4 bases, and 9 bases lay between the germline ends. The CDR3 DNA reads as TGCGCCAGCAGCTTGGGGGCAGGGGCAGATACGCAGTATTTT. Translated: CASSLGAGADTQYF.

The gene calls are TRBV7-2 and TRBJ2-2; tentatively, D is TRBD2 (6 bases). Germline lookup yields CDR1 SGHTA and CDR2 FQGNSA. Trimming left V 1 base short and J 4 bases short, with 13 bases between. The CDR3 is 16 residues long. CDR3 amino acids: CASSLVGGGRTGELFF. In DNA form, the CDR3 reads TGTGCCAGCAGCTTAGTTGGGGGAGGCCGCACCGGGGAGCTGTTTTTT.

The gene calls are TRBV30 and TRBJ2-5, with D perhaps matching TRBD1 (5 bases). The V end lost 6 bases, the J end lost 4 bases, and 21 bases lay between the germline ends. CDR1 and CDR2 from the germline V gene are GTSNPN and SVGIG (reference sequence). CDR3 length: 15 residues. The CDR3, as DNA: TGTGCCTGTCCCGGACACCCCAGCCTGGGAGAGACCCAGTACTTC. This translates into CACPGHPSLGETQYF.

V gene TRBV11-2 combines with J gene TRBJ1-2; D perhaps matches TRBD1 (5 bases). Trimming removed 5 bases from V and 7 bases from J, with 14 bases in between. Germline assignment: CDR1 SGHAT and CDR2 FQNNGV. CDR3 length equals 13 residues. The CDR3 is CASSRWGRLGYTF. For the CDR3, the DNA is TGTGCCAGCAGCCGCTGGGGGAGGCTTGGCTACACCTTC.

The chain employs TRBV5-6 and TRBJ1-2, with TRBD1 matching 7 bases. Germline V gene data show CDR1 as SGHDT and CDR2 as YYEEEE. This CDR3 spans 14 amino acids. J was trimmed by 4 bases and V by 5 bases; bases with no gene match: 8. The DNA of the CDR3 is TGTGCCAGCAGTTTGACAGGGCGGATCTATGGCTACACCTTC. It translates to CASSLTGRIYGYTF.

This rearrangement joins TRBV2 to TRBJ2-1; D possibly corresponds to TRBD1 (6 bases). V lost 1 base and J lost 2, with 9 bases in between. Germline V gene data show CDR1 as SNHLY and CDR2 as FYNNEI. The CDR3 contains 15 residues. This chain's CDR3 is CASSEGTAAYNEQFF. The DNA for the CDR3 is TGTGCCAGCAGTGAAGGGACAGCCGCCTACAATGAGCAGTTCTTC.

The CDR3 bases are TGTGCCATCAGTGAGCGGGACAAAGGCACAGATACGCAGTATTTT. It yields the protein CAISERDKGTDTQYF. The chain combines TRBV10-3 with TRBJ2-3; the D gene is possibly TRBD1 (6 bases). This CDR3 region has 15 residues. Trimming removed 2 bases at V and 1 base at J, with 10 bases between. In germline, CDR1 is ENHRY, CDR2 SYGVKD.